The clone carrying this T cell receptor (beta chain) was recorded many times. What it recognizes is unknown. TCRdb processed the 5' RACE reads anew with MiXCR; each CDR3 protein has one entry. The table shows 300,000 to 350,000 distinct CDR3 sequences, with 3.5% to 4.5% occurring only once. CDR3 length equals 16 residues. Germline loops: CDR1 DFQATT, CDR2 SNEGSKA (reference sequence). J gave up 2 bases and V 5 bases, and 8 bases lay outside the gene matches. The sample originates from a study of T cells after yellow fever vaccination. Study results and limitations: Any FACS-sorted repertoire could hold abundant clonotypes that contaminate it from the bulk population.

The chain is built from TRBV20-1 and TRBJ2-6, with 8 bases that match TRBD1. This sequence originates from a man between 18 and 35 years old who received the YFV17D yellow fever vaccine. Sequenced here: PBMCs, sampled 5 days after the yellow fever booster vaccination. The CDR3 protein is CSAVQGARTGANVLTF. For the CDR3, the DNA is TGCAGTGCTGTTCAGGGGGCGCGGACTGGGGCCAACGTCCTGACTTTC.